Each of the 8 T cell receptor beta chains below was sequenced from the same sample in a study of cytomegalovirus exposure and HLA in healthy donors. The PCR ran on 60 Vbeta and 13 Jbeta primers. Sequencing used immunoSEQ multiplex PCR; TCRdb keeps in-frame clones, though not all of them. The data contain 170,000 or so clones, 80% of them singletons. What was sequenced was PBMCs. The receptor set was obtained from a boy aged 5 to 17 in good health and CMV-seronegative.

This clone was seen a handful of times. This rearrangement joins TRBV25-1 to TRBJ1-2; 8 bases map to TRBD1. The V and J ends lost 1 base and 3 bases, in that order; junction bases with no gene match: 4. Germline-derived CDR1 and CDR2 are MGHDK and SYGVNS. This CDR3 is 15 amino acids long. This CDR3 reads CASSESDRGYYGYTF. The CDR3 bases are TGTGCCAGCAGTGAATCCGACAGGGGATACTATGGCTACACCTTC.

The sample holds a few counts of this clone. The J gene is TRBJ1-2, the V gene TRBV5-6; D call uncertain. The V end was cut by 0 bases, the J end by 2 bases, with 8 bases between. The CDR3 has 14 residues. Looked up from germline, CDR1 is SGHDT and CDR2 is YYEEEE. The CDR3: CASSLDRSNYGYTF. The CDR3 DNA reads TGTGCCAGCAGCTTGGACAGATCCAACTATGGCTACACCTTC.

A single count supports this clone. V gene TRBV27 combines with J gene TRBJ2-1, with D possibly matching TRBD2 (6 bases). The ends were cut back, 5 bases at V and 9 bases at J, with 14 bases in the middle. This CDR3 is 13 amino acids long. Germline V CDR1 and CDR2: MNHEY, SMNVEV (reference sequence). CDR3 coding DNA: TGTGCCAGCAGTCCAACTTCTAGCGCTGAGCAGTTCTTC. Protein: CASSPTSSAEQFF.

This chain connects TRBV15 to TRBJ2-1; 7 nucleotides line up with TRBD2. V gave up 6 bases and J gave up 0 bases; unmatched junction bases: 8. Germline values: CDR1 LNHNV, CDR2 YYDKDF (reference sequence). The length of the CDR3 is 16 residues. The CDR3 reads CATRKIPGGSYNEQFF. CDR3 DNA: TGTGCCACCAGAAAGATCCCGGGGGGCTCCTACAATGAGCAGTTCTTC.

This clone appeared once. The chain joins TRBV7-3 to TRBJ2-7; D not certain. Germline V CDR1 and CDR2: SGHTA, FQGTGA. Trimming removed 2 bases from V and 0 bases from J, with 5 bases in between. The CDR3 consists of 13 residues. This chain's CDR3 is CASSLPGSYEQYF. The CDR3 DNA follows: TGTGCCAGCAGCTTACCCGGCTCCTACGAGCAGTACTTC.

V is TRBV7-3 and J is TRBJ2-5; the match to TRBD2 covers 7 bases. The germline V gene encodes CDR1 SGHTA and CDR2 FQGTGA. The CDR3 consists of 14 residues. J lost 5 bases, V lost 4 bases, and 7 bases had no gene match. Here the CDR3 reads CASSSLGAGETQYF. CDR3 DNA sequence: TGTGCCAGCAGCTCCCTGGGAGCGGGGGAGACCCAGTACTTC.

The chain uses TRBV5-4 and TRBJ1-1; D gene uncertain. The CDR3 covers 15 residues. Trimming cost V 4 bases and J 7 bases, with 20 bases left between them. The germline CDR1 and CDR2 sequences are SGHNT and YYREEE (reference sequence). The CDR3 bases are TGTGCCAGCAGCCTACCCTCGGCCCTTTACAGTGAAGCTTTCTTT. It is translated as CASSLPSALYSEAFF.

This chain joins TRBV7-9 and TRBJ1-2, with 10 bases matching TRBD1. V dropped 4 bases and J dropped 10; count of bases not matched to a gene: 6. The CDR3 length is 13 residues. Germline lookup yields CDR1 SEHNR and CDR2 FQNEAQ (reference sequence). CDR3 sequence (DNA): TGTGCCAGCAGCTCCGGGACAGGGGCCCCCTACACCTTC. This sequence encodes CASSSGTGAPYTF.